The clone carrying this TCR beta chain was picked up a small number of times. What it binds is unknown. The data derive from a study of T-cell reconstitution after alpha-beta-depleted transplantation in children. With 4 bases removed from V and 3 bases from J, the gap between germline ends came to 13 bases. The germline V gene encodes CDR1 LGHDT and CDR2 YNNKEL (reference sequence). The CDR3 totals 14 residues. Study results and caveats: Counts and diversity of T cells one year after transplant came mostly from newly produced T cells.

For TCRbeta, the library was prepared with unique molecular identifiers. Each CDR3 protein gets one entry after TCRdb re-called the PCR reads with MiXCR. Of under 750,000 distinct CDR3 sequences in the sample, roughly 23% were seen once. This TCR derives from a boy under two years old who had a stem cell transplant for acute myeloid leukemia, so the T cells may come from the graft donor. The J gene is TRBJ2-7, the V gene TRBV3-1; D uncertain. This specimen consisted of PBMCs, mostly from graft donor cells, obtained 360 days after TCRalphabeta/CD19-depleted stem cell transplant. The CDR3 loop is CASSPRYTIYEQYF. The CDR3 bases are TGTGCCAGCAGCCCGCGGTACACAATCTACGAGCAGTACTTC.